This T cell receptor (beta chain) was identified in a study of siplizumab effects on memory and regulatory T cells. Only in-frame clones appear in the TCRdb table, and some are missing; sequencing was by immunoSEQ multiplex PCR. The top ten hold roughly 0.3% of the sample, which has 75,000 to 100,000 clones, 94% seen once. Study-wide points: Apparently key alloresponse contributors, naive T cells also seemed more diverse than memory cells. The mean Treg-derived percentage of mappable alloreactive CD4+ clones was around 69% with siplizumab compared with 25% to 30% in controls.

Notes on this clone: Its cognate antigen is unknown.

The CDR3 sequence is 13 residues long. Germline-derived CDR1 and CDR2 are GTSNPN and SVGIG (reference sequence). Trimming took off 2 bases at V and 8 bases at J, with 15 bases between the two ends. The origin of this receptor is a human donor in good health. Sequencing was performed on non-Treg CD4+ T cells sorted from blood. J is TRBJ1-2 and V is TRBV30; possibly TRBD1 for D (6 bases). In DNA, the CDR3 is TGTGCCTGGAGTATCGGGGGGGCTGGAGGCTACACCTTC. Protein: CAWSIGGAGGYTF.